The 27 T cell receptor beta chains presented below share a single source sample, sequenced in a study of blood T cells in healthy people across ages. A second PCR, run for roughly 6 to 11 cycles, used a sample-barcoded 5' primer plus a J-beta primer mix. TCRdb reprocessed the 5' RACE reads with MiXCR, giving one entry per CDR3 protein. The table records 800,000 to 950,000 distinct CDR3 sequences, almost 30% of them present only once. The data also belong to a second study, concerning T cells of mothers and their children.

Sequencing input: blood. These receptors all come from a woman in her forties in good health.

Only a few counts were recorded for this clonotype. The V and J genes are TRBV20-1 and TRBJ1-2; D uncertain. Trimming removed 2 bases at V and 2 bases at J, with 12 bases between. Germline values: CDR1 DFQATT, CDR2 SNEGSKA (reference sequence). The CDR3 totals 14 residues. The CDR3 reads CSARYNWGNYGYTF. Here the CDR3 DNA reads TGCAGTGCTAGATACAATTGGGGAAACTATGGCTACACCTTC.

This sequence joins TRBV24-1 and TRBJ2-7; D possibly corresponds to TRBD1 (6 bases). The CDR3 has 16 residues. CDR1 and CDR2 (germline): KGHDR, SFDVKD. V lost 2 bases and J lost 0, with 13 bases in between. The CDR3 is CATSDSDRTSSYEQYF. CDR3 DNA: TGTGCCACCAGTGATTCGGACAGAACAAGCTCCTACGAGCAGTACTTC.

The CDR3 coding sequence is TGTGCCAGCAGTTCAGGGCTCGTGGGCTACACCTTC. The encoded protein is CASSSGLVGYTF. V gene TRBV28 combines with J gene TRBJ1-2; D is perhaps TRBD1 (5 bases). CDR1 and CDR2 (germline): MDHEN, SYDVKM. Deletions cut 4 bases from V and 8 bases from J, with 11 bases between. CDR3 length equals 12 residues.

As concerns this clonotype: The limits of the CDR3 on the DNA are not certain, so only TCRdb's listed CDR3 is given. V gene TRBV9 combines with J gene TRBJ1-5. Both ends counted, the CDR3 spans 15 residues. Germline CDR1 SGDLS, CDR2 YYNGEE. CDR3 sequence reads: CASSVGPGINQPRHF.

This clonotype was detected only a few times. V is TRBV12-3 or TRBV12-4 and J is TRBJ1-5; no clear D. V shed 3 bases and J shed 6 bases, with 15 bases lying between them. This CDR3 spans 15 amino acids. The CDR3 loop is CASSLGKLRVQPQHF. The CDR3 coding sequence is TGTGCCAGCAGTTTGGGTAAATTGAGGGTTCAGCCCCAGCATTTT.

The count of this clonotype is one. The rearrangement uses TRBV5-1 and TRBJ2-5, with D possibly being TRBD2 (6 bases). The J call could be wrong; TRBJ2-7 is a better fit for the DNA end. In germline, CDR1 is SGHRS, CDR2 YFSETQ. The CDR3 is made up of 13 amino acids. CDR3 sequence reads: CASSSGTLNEQYF. DNA for the CDR3: TGCGCCAGCAGCTCCGGGACTCTAAACGAGCAGTACTTC.

This clonotype came up many times. The chain combines TRBV29-1 with TRBJ2-7, with 13 bases that match TRBD2. The germline CDR1 and CDR2 sequences are SQVTM and ANQGSEA. Unmatched junction bases numbered 4, after V lost 4 bases and J lost 4 bases. The CDR3 sequence is 14 residues long. CDR3 nucleotide sequence: TGCAGCGTTGTCAGACTAGCGGGGGGATACGAGCAGTACTTC. Its protein is CSVVRLAGGYEQYF.

This chain connects TRBV20-1 to TRBJ2-7; 14 bases are a match to TRBD2. Germline assignment: CDR1 DFQATT and CDR2 SNEGSKA (reference sequence). The CDR3 extends over 15 amino acids. Trimming cost V 0 bases and J 5 bases; bases outside gene matches: 3. In DNA form, the CDR3 reads TGCAGTGCTAGAGAGGGACTAGCGGGAGTACACGAGCAGTACTTC. Protein sequence: CSAREGLAGVHEQYF.

At least ten counts were recorded for this clonotype. The rearrangement uses TRBV7-9 and TRBJ2-3; the D is unclear. Germline lookup yields CDR1 SEHNR and CDR2 FQNEAQ (reference sequence). The CDR3 has 13 amino acids. Trimming stripped 1 base from V and 6 bases from J, with 8 bases between. CDR3 in amino acids: CASSLGGYDTQYF. CDR3 in DNA: TGTGCCAGCAGCTTAGGCGGCTACGATACGCAGTATTTT.

This clonotype was detected once. CDR3 sequence: CASSFNGLTGTDQPQHF. The CDR3 coding sequence is TGCGCCAGCAGCTTCAACGGGCTGACAGGGACAGATCAGCCCCAGCATTTT. The chain has TRBV5-1 and TRBJ1-5, with 7 bases that match TRBD1. Germline-derived CDR1 and CDR2 are SGHRS and YFSETQ. V lost 2 bases, J lost 5 bases, and 13 bases stayed unmatched. The CDR3 is made up of 17 amino acids. The entire variable domain, with the rest obtained from reference TRBV5-1 and TRBJ1-5, is as follows: KAGVTQTPRYLIKTRGQQVTLSCSPISGHRSVSWYQQTPGQGLQFLFEYFSETQRNKGNFPGRFSGRQFSNSRSEMNVSTLELGDSALYLCASSFNGLTGTDQPQHFGDGTRLSIL.

This chain links TRBV20-1 with TRBJ2-2; D is perhaps TRBD1 or TRBD2 (6 bases each). Trimming removed 3 bases from V and 7 bases from J, with 15 bases in between. Germline CDR1 is DFQATT and CDR2 is SNEGSKA (reference sequence). This CDR3 has 14 residues. The CDR3 coding sequence is TGCAGTGCTAGTTTTAGGAGGGGGGTCGGGGAGCTGTTTTTT. Translation gives CSASFRRGVGELFF.

The rearrangement joins TRBV3-1 to TRBJ2-4, with D tentatively TRBD1 (6 bases). Judging by the DNA end, TRBJ2-7 fits better; the J call may be wrong. CDR1 and CDR2 (germline): LGHDT, YNNKEL (reference sequence). The CDR3 has 16 amino acids. The CDR3 DNA sequence: TGTGCCAGCAGCCGGGACACAGGTAGAGGGGTCTACGAGCAGTACTTC. Residues: CASSRDTGRGVYEQYF.

This clonotype was detected only a few times. The chain links TRBV7-2 to TRBJ2-3; 7 nucleotides align to TRBD2. This CDR3 region has 16 residues. The junction had 9 bases not matched to a gene; V was cut back by 5 bases and J by 1 base. CDR1 SGHTA and CDR2 FQGNSA come from the germline V gene. The CDR3 DNA reads TGTGCCAGCAGCGCGCGGGAGTTTGTTGGCACAGATACGCAGTATTTT. Translated, it gives CASSAREFVGTDTQYF.

V usage is TRBV12-3 or TRBV12-4 and J usage is TRBJ1-2; D remains ambiguous. Trimming removed 6 bases at V and 8 bases at J, with 22 bases between. There are 15 residues in the CDR3. The CDR3 DNA follows: TGTGCCAGCAGGCGAGCCCCCCCGGGCCTAGGGGGCTACACCTTC. Translation gives CASRRAPPGLGGYTF.

The genes are TRBV2 and TRBJ1-2; a weak D match, TRBD1 (5 bases). Germline CDR1 SNHLY, CDR2 FYNNEI. The CDR3 is made up of 15 amino acids. V lost 3 bases and J lost 4, with 15 bases in between. CDR3 bases: TGTGCCAGCAGTGACGCAGGGCGGTCTCCCTATGGCTACACCTTC. It yields the protein CASSDAGRSPYGYTF.

The rearrangement links TRBV27 to TRBJ2-7; D is tentatively TRBD1 or TRBD2 (7 bases each). Trimming took 7 bases from V and 3 from J, leaving 19 bases between them. This CDR3 contains 15 residues. CDR1 is MNHEY and CDR2 is SMNVEV in the germline V gene (reference sequence). CDR3: CASKEGASGLYEQYF. In nucleotides, the CDR3 is TGTGCCAGCAAAGAGGGGGCTAGCGGCCTCTACGAGCAGTACTTC.

A note on this clonotype: A read error is possible here, since a much larger clone lies one base away. The gene calls are TRBV14 and TRBJ1-4; 7 bases align to TRBD1. CDR3 length: 15 amino acids. Germline CDR1 SGHDN, CDR2 FVKESK. As DNA, the CDR3 is TGTGCCGGCAGCCAAAACAGGGGTTTGGATGAAAAACTGTTTTTT. Its translation: CAGSQNRGLDEKLFF.

This clonotype showed up just a few times. This chain joins TRBV15 and TRBJ2-5; the D is unclear. With 1 base removed from V and 5 bases from J, the gap between germline ends came to 11 bases. CDR1 and CDR2 (germline): LNHNV, YYDKDF (reference sequence). The CDR3 loop spans 14 amino acids. CDR3 bases: TGTGCCACCAGCAGAGGTCAAGATCCGGAGACCCAGTACTTC. It specifies CATSRGQDPETQYF.

The chain carries TRBV7-3 and TRBJ2-1, with D tentatively TRBD1 (5 bases). Trimming stripped 2 bases from V and 7 bases from J, with 9 bases between. This CDR3 spans 13 amino acids. Germline V gene data show CDR1 as SGHTA and CDR2 as FQGTGA. As DNA, the CDR3 is TGTGCCAGCAGCTTATTATCAGGGAATGAGCAGTTCTTC. This encodes CASSLLSGNEQFF.

In this sample, this clonotype turned up a few times. The chain carries TRBV5-1 and TRBJ1-5; unclear D gene. This CDR3 region has 12 residues. Germline-derived CDR1 and CDR2 are SGHRS and YFSETQ. The V and J ends lost 4 bases and 6 bases respectively, with 8 bases between them. The CDR3 sequence: CASSPEGQPQHF. In DNA, the CDR3 is TGCGCCAGCAGCCCGGAGGGTCAGCCCCAGCATTTT. Drawing the rest from reference TRBV5-1 and TRBJ1-5, the complete variable domain is KAGVTQTPRYLIKTRGQQVTLSCSPISGHRSVSWYQQTPGQGLQFLFEYFSETQRNKGNFPGRFSGRQFSNSRSEMNVSTLELGDSALYLCASSPEGQPQHFGDGTRLSIL.

This clonotype has only a few counts. The chain joins TRBV28 to TRBJ2-5; tentatively, D is TRBD2 (5 bases). This CDR3 has 15 residues. V lost 6 bases and J lost 5, with 19 bases in between. Germline lookup yields CDR1 MDHEN and CDR2 SYDVKM. CDR3 nucleotides: TGTGCCAGCAGCCACCTCTATGAGGGTGGGGAGACCCAGTACTTC. Protein: CASSHLYEGGETQYF.

This clonotype was seen more than once but under ten times. The chain combines TRBV7-8 with TRBJ2-1; 9 nucleotides agree with TRBD2. The germline V gene has CDR1 SGHVS and CDR2 FQNEAQ. The J segment lost 8 bases and the V segment lost 1 base, leaving 6 bases of the junction unmatched. This CDR3 contains 15 residues. The CDR3 region is CASSLVAGGVDEQFF. DNA of the CDR3: TGTGCCAGCAGCTTAGTTGCGGGGGGGGTAGATGAGCAGTTCTTC.

This clonotype turned up a few times. The V and J genes are TRBV4-1 and TRBJ2-2; no reliable D call. In germline, CDR1 is MGHRA, CDR2 YSYEKL. Trimming took off 0 bases at V and 3 bases at J, with 8 bases between the two ends. The CDR3 spans 15 residues. CDR3 in amino acids: CASSQEIGYTGELFF. For the CDR3, the DNA is TGCGCCAGCAGCCAAGAAATTGGGTACACCGGGGAGCTGTTTTTT.

This clonotype was observed at least ten times. The chain is built from TRBV28 and TRBJ1-2; D might be TRBD1 (5 bases). The ends were cut back, 5 bases at V and 8 bases at J, with 15 bases in the middle. CDR3 size: 13 residues. CDR1 MDHEN and CDR2 SYDVKM come from the germline V gene. The CDR3, as DNA: TGTGCCAGCAGTCAACAGGTCAAGCGGGGCTACACCTTC. Amino acids: CASSQQVKRGYTF.

The V gene is TRBV5-1, the J gene TRBJ1-2; 8 bases agree with TRBD1. J was trimmed by 6 bases and V by 0 bases; bases with no gene match: 7. This CDR3 has 15 amino acids. Looked up from germline, CDR1 is SGHRS and CDR2 is YFSETQ. The CDR3 coding sequence is TGCGCCAGCAGCTTGGATCCTGGACAGGGAGATGGCTACACCTTC. It specifies CASSLDPGQGDGYTF.

This clonotype turned up a few times. A junction boundary mismatches the germline segment, possibly from a read error. This chain links TRBV6-1 with TRBJ1-2; D call uncertain. Germline CDR1 MNHNS, CDR2 SASEGT. The CDR3 loop spans 10 amino acids. CDR3 sequence (DNA): TGTGCCGGCAGCGACTATGGCTACACCTTC. Encoded protein: CAGSDYGYTF.

This clonotype appeared many times. The rearrangement uses TRBV29-1 and TRBJ2-5, with no clear D. The germline CDR1 and CDR2 sequences are SQVTM and ANQGSEA. Trimming pared 0 bases from V and 7 bases from J, leaving 0 bases between. The CDR3 loop spans 9 amino acids. Here the CDR3 reads CSVEETQYF. The DNA for the CDR3 is TGCAGCGTTGAAGAGACCCAGTACTTC.